The subject of this entry is one T cell receptor beta chain. This sample is drawn from a study of T cell changes during pregnancy in multiple sclerosis. The CDR3 length is 14 residues. Germline loops: CDR1 MNHNS, CDR2 SASEGT. The V gene end was trimmed by 2 bases and the J gene end by 4 bases; junction bases not matched to a gene: 4. This table comes from immunoSEQ multiplex PCR, and its TCRdb copy is limited to in-frame clones, with some not included. The data show about 79,000 clones, over 85% seen once. This specimen was peripheral blood, taken in the second trimester of pregnancy. The V and J genes are TRBV6-1 and TRBJ1-2, with 7 positions matching TRBD1. The TCR originated in a female donor in good health, enrolled as a control in a pregnancy study. CDR3 sequence (DNA): TGTGCCAGCAGTGAATTGACAGGGACCTATGGCTACACCTTC. Encoded protein: CASSELTGTYGYTF.